Presented here are 14 T cell receptor beta chains from one specimen sequenced in a study of PD-L1 blockade in urothelial cancer (dated by TCRdb to about 2017). The intended sense of this specimen's time point label: peripheral blood 6 weeks after treatment start. The library was generated by the immunoSEQ multiplex PCR assay. TCRdb retrieved this table from immuneACCESS and kept in-frame rearrangements only. Not all clones are present; in checked studies, unresolved V genes account for under half, and no reason is known for the remainder. The sample contains 100,000 to 150,000 clones, roughly 82% of them found a single time. The top ten clonotypes cover 2% to 3% of the sample. Sample: PBMCs, taken around atezolizumab (anti-PD-L1) treatment. Receptor source: a man aged 50 to 60 with urothelial cancer.

The CDR3 region has the DNA TGTGCCAGCTCTCCTCCTAGCACAGATACGCAGTATTTT. Its protein is CASSPPSTDTQYF. This chain joins TRBV18 and TRBJ2-3; D remains ambiguous. CDR3 length equals 13 residues. Per germline, CDR1 KGHSH and CDR2 LQKENI. Trimming cost V 6 bases and J 0 bases, with 7 bases left between them.

This CDR3 reads CASSLSYTNTGELFF. CDR3 nucleotides: TGTGCCAGCAGCCTCTCCTATACGAACACCGGGGAGCTGTTTTTT. The chain joins TRBV9 to TRBJ2-2, with D unresolved. Trimming took 4 bases from V and 0 from J, leaving 10 bases between them. The CDR3 has 15 residues. Germline CDR1 and CDR2: SGDLS and YYNGEE.

The chain links TRBV5-5 to TRBJ2-7; TRBD1 might be the D (5 bases). Trimming pared 4 bases from V and 3 bases from J, leaving 14 bases between. The CDR3 runs to 14 residues. Per the germline V gene, CDR1 is SGHKS and CDR2 is YYEKEE (reference sequence). The CDR3 here is CASSLRQSDYEQYF. In DNA, the CDR3 is TGTGCCAGCAGCCTACGACAGAGTGACTACGAGCAGTACTTC. Looking up the rest from reference TRBV5-5 and TRBJ2-7 gives the full variable domain: DAGVTQSPTHLIKTRGQQVTLRCSPISGHKSVSWYQQVLGQGPQFIFQYYEKEERGRGNFPDRFSARQFPNYSSELNVNALLLGDSALYLCASSLRQSDYEQYFGPGTRLTVT.

The rearrangement uses TRBV30 and TRBJ1-6; 7 bases match TRBD1. V shed 0 bases, J shed 10 bases, and the junction held 6 bases outside the gene matches. CDR3 length: 14 amino acids. From germline, CDR1 is GTSNPN and CDR2 SVGIG (reference sequence). Here the CDR3 DNA reads TGTGCCTGGAGTGTGGGACAGAGGACCTCACCCCTCCACTTT. Translated, it gives CAWSVGQRTSPLHF. Looking up the rest from reference TRBV30 and TRBJ1-6 gives the full variable domain: SQTIHQWPATLVQPVGSPLSLECTVEGTSNPNLYWYRQAAGRGLQLLFYSVGIGQISSEVPQNLSASRPQDRQFILSSKKLLLSDSGFYLCAWSVGQRTSPLHFGNGTRLTVT.

The rearrangement uses TRBV9 and TRBJ2-7; tentatively, D is TRBD2 (5 bases). CDR3 length: 14 residues. V lost 2 bases and J 4 bases, leaving 13 bases between the germline ends. The V gene's germline CDR1 is SGDLS and CDR2 YYNGEE. For the CDR3, the DNA is TGTGCCAGCAGCGTGGCGAGAGGGCCGTACGAGCAGTACTTC. This encodes CASSVARGPYEQYF.

This clone has only one observation. The chain joins TRBV28 to TRBJ2-5, with 9 bases that match TRBD2. The germline gives CDR1 MDHEN, CDR2 SYDVKM. This CDR3 contains 14 residues. The ends lost 6 bases at V and 4 bases at J; junction bases unmatched: 6. The CDR3 reads CASREQAGGETQYF. DNA of the CDR3: TGTGCCAGCAGAGAGCAAGCGGGAGGAGAGACCCAGTACTTC.

The V call is TRBV27, the J call TRBJ1-1, with a tentative D call TRBD1 (5 bases). The CDR3 loop spans 15 amino acids. Germline loops: CDR1 MNHEY, CDR2 SMNVEV (reference sequence). V was pared by 0 bases and J by 3 bases, with 11 bases between. The CDR3 DNA reads TGTGCCAGCAGTTTATCGGGGGGTGGGTACACTGAAGCTTTCTTT. Protein sequence: CASSLSGGGYTEAFF.

The chain has TRBV30 and TRBJ1-2; D uncertain. From germline, CDR1 is GTSNPN and CDR2 SVGIG (reference sequence). Trimming pared 5 bases from V and 2 bases from J, leaving 12 bases between. The CDR3 runs 13 residues. The CDR3, as DNA: TGTGCCTGGGAATACCAGATGAACTATGGCTACACCTTC. Translation gives CAWEYQMNYGYTF.

This rearrangement joins TRBV10-3 to TRBJ2-7, with 9 bases lining up with TRBD1. Germline CDR1 and CDR2: ENHRY and SYGVKD. The CDR3 runs 16 residues. J gave up 1 base and V 6 bases, and 10 bases lay outside the gene matches. The CDR3 DNA follows: TGTGCCATCAGCGATCCGGGACAGGGAAGGTCCTACGAGCAGTACTTC. Translation: CAISDPGQGRSYEQYF.

This clone was observed a few times. The rearrangement joins TRBV15 to TRBJ1-4; 9 bases align to TRBD1. Trimming removed 9 bases from V and 3 bases from J; junction bases left unmatched: 17. CDR3 length: 18 amino acids. Per the germline V gene, CDR1 is LNHNV and CDR2 is YYDKDF (reference sequence). CDR3 sequence (DNA): TGTGCCACAAATGCCGATCGGACAGGGGAAGTTTCTAATGAAAAACTGTTTTTT. This translates into CATNADRTGEVSNEKLFF.

The chain uses TRBV5-1 and TRBJ2-7, with 11 bases aligning to TRBD2. Trimming at V came to 0 bases and at J to 3 bases, leaving 2 bases not matched to a gene. Germline CDR1 is SGHRS and CDR2 is YFSETQ. The CDR3 spans 15 residues. As DNA, the CDR3 is TGCGCCAGCAGCTTGGGGACTAGCGGGTTCTACGAGCAGTACTTC. Encoded protein: CASSLGTSGFYEQYF.

The chain employs TRBV9 and TRBJ1-5; D is perhaps TRBD1 (6 bases). This CDR3 comprises 14 residues. Trimming took 4 bases from V and 5 from J, leaving 13 bases between them. Germline V CDR1 and CDR2: SGDLS, YYNGEE. The CDR3: CASSPSAGDQPQHF. CDR3 DNA sequence: TGTGCCAGCAGCCCTTCCGCAGGGGATCAGCCCCAGCATTTT.

CDR3 loop: CASSLQQGESVTQYF. The CDR3 DNA is TGTGCCAGCAGCTTGCAACAGGGGGAGTCGGTTACGCAGTATTTT. The genes are TRBV5-4 and TRBJ2-3; 8 nucleotides line up with TRBD1. CDR1 is SGHNT and CDR2 is YYREEE in the germline V gene (reference sequence). CDR3 length: 15 residues. Trimming removed 1 base from V and 8 bases from J; junction bases left unmatched: 9.

This clone turned up a few times. The chain couples TRBV27 to TRBJ1-2; TRBD1 matches 9 bases. CDR3 length equals 13 residues. With V trimmed by 7 bases and J by 4 bases, 4 bases remained unmatched. Germline CDR1 and CDR2: MNHEY and SMNVEV (reference sequence). CDR3 DNA sequence: TGTGCCAGCACCGGGACAGGGTCCTATGGCTACACCTTC. Translation gives CASTGTGSYGYTF.